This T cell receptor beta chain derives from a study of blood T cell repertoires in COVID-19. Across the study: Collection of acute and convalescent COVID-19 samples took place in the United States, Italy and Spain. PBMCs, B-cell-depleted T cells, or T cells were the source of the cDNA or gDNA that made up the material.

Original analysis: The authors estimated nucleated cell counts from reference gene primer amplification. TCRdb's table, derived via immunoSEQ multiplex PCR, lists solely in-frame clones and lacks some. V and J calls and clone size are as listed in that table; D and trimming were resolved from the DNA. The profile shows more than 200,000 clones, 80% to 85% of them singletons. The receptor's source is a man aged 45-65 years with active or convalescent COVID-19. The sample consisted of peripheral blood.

In nucleotides, the CDR3 is TGTGCCAGTAGTCCTCTACGGGTTAACGCTGAAGCTTTCTTT. It yields the protein CASSPLRVNAEAFF. This sequence joins TRBV19 and TRBJ1-1; D is unclear. The CDR3 covers 14 residues. Trimming removed 5 bases from V and 6 bases from J, with 16 bases in between. CDR1 LNHDA and CDR2 SQIVND come from the germline V gene (reference sequence).